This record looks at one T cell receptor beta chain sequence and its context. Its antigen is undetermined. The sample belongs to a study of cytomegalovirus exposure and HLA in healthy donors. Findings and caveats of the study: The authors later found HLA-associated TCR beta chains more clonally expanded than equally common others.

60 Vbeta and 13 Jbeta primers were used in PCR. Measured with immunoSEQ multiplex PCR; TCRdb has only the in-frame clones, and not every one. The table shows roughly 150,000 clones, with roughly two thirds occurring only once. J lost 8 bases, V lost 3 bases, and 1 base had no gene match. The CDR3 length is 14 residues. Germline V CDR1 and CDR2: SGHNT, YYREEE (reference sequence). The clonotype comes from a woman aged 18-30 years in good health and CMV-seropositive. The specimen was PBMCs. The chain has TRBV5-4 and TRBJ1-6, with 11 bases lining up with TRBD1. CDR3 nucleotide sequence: TGTGCCAGCAGCTGGGGACAGGGGGATTCACCCCTCCACTTT. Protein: CASSWGQGDSPLHF.